The sample holds a few counts of the clone carrying this T cell receptor beta chain. Its cognate antigen is unknown. The method was immunoSEQ multiplex PCR; TCRdb's version includes in-frame clones alone and lacks a portion of them. The sample holds hundreds of thousands of clones, about three quarters seen once. These data belong to a study of shared clonotypes between healthy human individuals. Study-wide findings and caveats: Larger estimated richness was generally recorded for naive subsets relative to memory subsets. The small donor group covered limited genetic and exposure diversity.

The clonotype was recovered from a woman in her twenties or thirties in good health. The sample comprised memory CD4+ T cells sorted from blood. The sample's subset: CD45RA-negative fraction.

As DNA, the CDR3 is TGCAGCGGGGAGGGGCGCGAGGGGAGAGGCTACACCTTC. Encoded protein: CSGEGREGRGYTF. This sequence joins TRBV29-1 and TRBJ1-2, with D perhaps matching TRBD1 (5 bases). This CDR3 contains 13 residues. Germline CDR1 is SQVTM and CDR2 is ANQGSEA. Trimming shortened V by 7 bases and J by 8 bases, and 20 bases separated the two germline ends.